This T cell receptor beta chain is drawn from a study of T-cell memory formation after mild COVID-19 (dated by TCRdb to 2020 to 2023). For the study in its entirety: Most TCR sequence clusters were specific to one of the two donors. In two donors, T-cell clones that expanded and contracted after mild COVID-19 were tracked by sequencing TCRalpha and TCRbeta repertoires over time. Two young, previously healthy adult volunteers made up the cohort, one male and one female.

Sequencing instrument: Illumina NovaSeq 6000. TCRalpha and TCRbeta cDNA libraries were built by 5'RACE with constant-segment primers, adding sample barcodes and unique molecular identifiers. Trizol reagent was used to extract RNA from every sample. Library amplification was performed in two PCR steps, and a second sample barcode and Illumina TruSeq adapters were introduced in the second step. The libraries were sequenced on an Illumina NovaSeq using 2 x 150 bp paired-end reads. In the authors' own workflow: With migec v1.2.7, reads were demultiplexed and then collapsed into UMI-guided consensus sequences. With mixcr v2.1.11, UMI consensuses were aligned to TRA and TRB V and J templates and assembled into clonotypes. Expanded or contracted clonotypes were those called significant by both edgeR and NoisET, with noise models trained on biological replicates. edgeR calls used a false discovery rate-adjusted p below 0.01 and a log2 fold-change threshold of 1. PCA with hierarchical clustering of max-normalized trajectories of the 1000 most abundant clonotypes was used as exploratory dynamics analysis. Each responding clone was given a CD4 or CD8 phenotype based on the CD4+ and CD8+ repertoires, which had been sequenced separately. TCRdb cleaned the public reads at Q25 with fastp, built clones with MiXCR and kept in-frame beta chains. Entries that share a CDR3 protein sequence are merged under the most common genes and DNA. In this record, the V and J calls reflect TCRdb's handling and not the investigators' own analysis. The sample records fewer than 700,000 distinct CDR3 sequences, about 20% of which are singletons. The ten largest account for under 8.5% of the sample.

Broad study findings and their caveats: SARS-CoV-2 specificity of the second-wave clones peaking on day 37 was not confirmed. Balanced CD4/CD8 phenotypes were observed for clones contracting from day 15 to 85, whereas a bias towards CD4+ was observed for a second wave of clones expanding from day 15 to 37. Contracting CD4+ clones appeared mostly in the CM and EM memory subsets, whereas CD8+ clones were enriched in EMRA. The study included only a couple of mild cases, and larger cohorts that include severe cases with pre-infection samples were judged to be necessary. Some responding clones were found in pre-infection memory, which suggests that pre-existing cross-reactive memory T cells took part in the SARS-CoV-2 response.

Ficoll-Paque density gradient centrifugation was used to isolate PBMCs. CDR1 and CDR2, looked up from the germline V gene, are SGHRS and YFSETQ. The V end loses 0 bases and the J end loses 3 bases, and a stretch of 15 bases separates them. The CDR3 holds 16 amino acids from the cysteine to the phenylalanine. CDR3 DNA only is kept here, 48 bases in frame from base 1. Details on this clonotype: No cognate antigen has been identified for it. Within one base of it there is no much larger clone, and no base qualities were kept.

The rearrangement combines TRBV5-1 with TRBJ1-2, and TRBD1 may be the D gene, going by 5 matching bases. This clonotype was obtained from an adult woman who had mild COVID-19 (a few samples of this study predate the infection). The sample titles of this study are shuffled in the database, so cell type and time point are left out; the donor was told from shared clones. Sequencing was performed on PBMCs or a T cell subset sorted from them (not recorded which). The CDR3 loop reads CASSLAPGMGDYGYTF. The nucleotide sequence is given as TGCGCCAGCAGCTTGGCTCCAGGGATGGGAGACTATGGCTACACCTTC.